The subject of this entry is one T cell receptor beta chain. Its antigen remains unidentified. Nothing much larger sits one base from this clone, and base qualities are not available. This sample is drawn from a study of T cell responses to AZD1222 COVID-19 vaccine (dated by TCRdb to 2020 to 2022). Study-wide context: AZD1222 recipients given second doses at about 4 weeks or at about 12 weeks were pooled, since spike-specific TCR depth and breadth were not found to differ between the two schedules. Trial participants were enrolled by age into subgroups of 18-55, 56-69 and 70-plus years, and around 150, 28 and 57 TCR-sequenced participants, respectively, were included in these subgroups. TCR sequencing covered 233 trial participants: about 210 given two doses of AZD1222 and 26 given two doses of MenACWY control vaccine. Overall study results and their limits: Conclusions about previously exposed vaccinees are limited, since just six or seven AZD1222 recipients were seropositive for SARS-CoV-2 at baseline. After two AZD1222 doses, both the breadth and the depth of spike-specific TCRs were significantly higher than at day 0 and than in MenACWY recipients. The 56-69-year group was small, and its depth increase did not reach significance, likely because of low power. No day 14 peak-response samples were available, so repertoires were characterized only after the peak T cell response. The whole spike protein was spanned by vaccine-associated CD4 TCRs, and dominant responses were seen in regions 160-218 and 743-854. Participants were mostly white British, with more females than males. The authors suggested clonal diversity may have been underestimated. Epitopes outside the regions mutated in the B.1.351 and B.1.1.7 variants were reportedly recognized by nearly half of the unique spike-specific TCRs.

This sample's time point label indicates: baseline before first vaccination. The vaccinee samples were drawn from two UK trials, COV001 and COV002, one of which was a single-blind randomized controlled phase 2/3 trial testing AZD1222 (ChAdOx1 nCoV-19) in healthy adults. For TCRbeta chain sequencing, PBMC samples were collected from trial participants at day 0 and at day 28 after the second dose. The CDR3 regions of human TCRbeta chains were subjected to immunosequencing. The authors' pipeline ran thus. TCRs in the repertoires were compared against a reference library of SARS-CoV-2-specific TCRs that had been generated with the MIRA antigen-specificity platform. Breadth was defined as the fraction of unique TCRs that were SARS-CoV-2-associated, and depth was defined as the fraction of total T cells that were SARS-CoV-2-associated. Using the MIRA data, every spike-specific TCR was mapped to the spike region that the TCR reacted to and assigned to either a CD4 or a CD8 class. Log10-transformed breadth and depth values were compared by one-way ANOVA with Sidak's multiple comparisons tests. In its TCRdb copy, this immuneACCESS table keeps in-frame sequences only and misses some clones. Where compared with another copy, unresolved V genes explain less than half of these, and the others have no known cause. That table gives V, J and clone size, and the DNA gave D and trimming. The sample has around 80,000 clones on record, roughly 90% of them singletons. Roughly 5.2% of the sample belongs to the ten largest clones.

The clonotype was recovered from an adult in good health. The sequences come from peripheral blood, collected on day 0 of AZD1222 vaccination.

The DNA sequence follows: TGTGCCAGCAGCTCCCGTACCAGACAGACAGATACGCAGTATTTT. Translated, this gives CASSSRTRQTDTQYF. The chain couples TRBV7-2 to TRBJ2-3; TRBD1 is a possible D gene, resting on 5 matching bases. Taken from cysteine to phenylalanine, the CDR3 has 15 residues. The retained sequence is limited to the CDR3, 45 bases, with the frame set at the first base. The germline V gene provides CDR1 SGHTA and CDR2 FQGNSA. V and J are truncated by 4 bases and 3 bases respectively, leaving an intervening sequence of 14 bases.